This T cell receptor beta chain is drawn from a study (dated by TCRdb to about 2015). Notes on the research overall: The study examined whether tumor-infiltrating Tregs in breast cancer are drawn from blood Tregs or arise in situ by conversion from other CD4+ T cell subsets. On the study overall, not on this receptor specifically: Rather than covering whole repertoires, validation in the larger cohort was restricted to a single TCR beta V-J rearrangement. Tumor memory CD4+ T cell TCR gene usage clustered with blood and lymph node memory CD4+ cells and lymph node naive CD4+ cells. Tumor-infiltrating Treg TCR alpha and beta sequences overlapped most with tumor naive CD4+ T cells, then with blood naive CD4+ T cells.

Reading the germline V gene gives CDR1 SGHTA and CDR2 FQGNSA. From the cysteine through the phenylalanine, the CDR3 covers 12 amino acids. The DNA shown is the 36-base CDR3, in frame from base 1. At the junction V is shortened by 2 bases and J by 5 bases, with 6 bases in between. Full-length TCR variable regions were amplified by 5' RACE PCR using constant-region reverse primers, and then by semi-nested PCR using Nested Universal Primer A. Using the ReliaPrep RNA Cell Miniprep System, total RNA was extracted, and the SMARTer RACE 5'/3' Kit was then used to reverse transcribe the RNA into 5'RACE-ready cDNA. An Illumina MiSeq was used to sequence the full-length TCR alpha and beta libraries, which had been barcoded with multiplex adaptors. The study's processing was this. For each of nine subset-tissue groups, sequencing data from the five patients were combined, and the groups were compared by unsupervised clustering of TCR gene usage. The Morisita-Horn index was used to calculate repertoire similarity, with shared sequences weighted according to their contribution to each repertoire. TCRdb reprocessed the public reads (quality trimming at Q25 with fastp, clone calling with MiXCR) and kept in-frame beta chains. CDR3 protein sequences are deduplicated, and each keeps its most common genes and DNA. None of the V and J calls come from the authors' own analysis; TCRdb made them. This sample lists about 5,900 distinct CDR3 sequences; roughly 71% were detected once. The ten largest clones take up 3.5% to 5% of the sample.

Only a few counts were recorded for this clonotype. Its antigen target is currently unknown. Base qualities are not at hand, and no much larger clone is one base apart. The memory CD4+ T cell population was isolated based on a CD4+CD45RO+CD25- phenotype. Tregs, naive and memory CD4+ T cells from tumor, blood and ipsilateral draining lymph nodes of about five breast cancer patients underwent full-length TCR alpha and beta sequencing. Tumor tissue, along with lymph nodes from ipsilateral axillary dissection, was perfused with PBS, minced, and then digested using collagenase I and hyaluronidase. Ficoll density gradient centrifugation was used to isolate mononuclear cells from either lymph nodes or 45 to 50 ml of peripheral blood. FACS confirmed that the sorted cell populations were more than 90% pure.

This sequence originates from a female donor with breast cancer. Recombination linked TRBV7-2 to TRBJ2-5; no D gene can be assigned with confidence. What was sequenced was memory CD4+ T cells sorted from a lymph node. In light of the paper, this sample's cell subset or site label describes: memory CD4+ T cells, CD4+CD45RO+CD25-. CDR3 reads: CASSLLGETQYF. The DNA sequence follows: TGTGCCAGCAGCTTATTGGGGGAGACCCAGTACTTC.